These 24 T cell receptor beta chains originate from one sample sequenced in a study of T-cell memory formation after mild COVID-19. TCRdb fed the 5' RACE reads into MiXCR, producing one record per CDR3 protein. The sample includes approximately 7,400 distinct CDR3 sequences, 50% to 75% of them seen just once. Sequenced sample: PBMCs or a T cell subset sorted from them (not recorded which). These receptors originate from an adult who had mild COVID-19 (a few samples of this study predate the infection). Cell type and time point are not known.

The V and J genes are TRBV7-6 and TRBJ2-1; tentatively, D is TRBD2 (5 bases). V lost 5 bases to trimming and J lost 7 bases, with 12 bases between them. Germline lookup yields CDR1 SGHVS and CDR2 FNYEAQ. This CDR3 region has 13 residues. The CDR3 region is CASSGRSGNEQFF. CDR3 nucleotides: TGTGCCAGCAGCGGGCGGTCGGGGAATGAGCAGTTCTTC.

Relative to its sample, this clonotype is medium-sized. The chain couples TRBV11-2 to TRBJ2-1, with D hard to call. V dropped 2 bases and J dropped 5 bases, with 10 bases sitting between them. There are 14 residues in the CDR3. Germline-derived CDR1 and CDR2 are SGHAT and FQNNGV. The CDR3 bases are TGTGCCAGCAGCTTAACCCCGGACCACAATGAGCAGTTCTTC. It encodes CASSLTPDHNEQFF.

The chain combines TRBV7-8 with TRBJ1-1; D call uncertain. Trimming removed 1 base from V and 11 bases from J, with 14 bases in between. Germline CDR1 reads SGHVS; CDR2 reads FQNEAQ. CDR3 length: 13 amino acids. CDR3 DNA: TGTGCCAGCAGCTTAGAGTATCAACACCGCGCTTTCTTT. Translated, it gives CASSLEYQHRAFF.

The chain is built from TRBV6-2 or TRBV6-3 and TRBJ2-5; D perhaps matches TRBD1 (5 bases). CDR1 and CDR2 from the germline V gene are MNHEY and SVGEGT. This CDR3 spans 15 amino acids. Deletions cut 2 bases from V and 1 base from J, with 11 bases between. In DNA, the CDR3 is TGTGCCAGCAGTTACCTTGACAGACCCCAAGAGACCCAGTACTTC. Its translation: CASSYLDRPQETQYF.

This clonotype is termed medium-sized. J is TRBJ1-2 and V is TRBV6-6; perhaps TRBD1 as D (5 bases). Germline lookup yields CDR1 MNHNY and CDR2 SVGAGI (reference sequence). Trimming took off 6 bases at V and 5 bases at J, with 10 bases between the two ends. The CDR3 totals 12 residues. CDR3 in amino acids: CASREGPYGYTF. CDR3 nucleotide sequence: TGTGCCAGCAGGGAGGGGCCGTATGGCTACACCTTC.

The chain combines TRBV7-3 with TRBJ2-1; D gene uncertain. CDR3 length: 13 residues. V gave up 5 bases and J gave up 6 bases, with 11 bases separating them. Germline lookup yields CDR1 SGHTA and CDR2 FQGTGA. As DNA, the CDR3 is TGTGCCAGCAGCCTCGAACGGTCCAATGAGCAGTTCTTC. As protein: CASSLERSNEQFF.

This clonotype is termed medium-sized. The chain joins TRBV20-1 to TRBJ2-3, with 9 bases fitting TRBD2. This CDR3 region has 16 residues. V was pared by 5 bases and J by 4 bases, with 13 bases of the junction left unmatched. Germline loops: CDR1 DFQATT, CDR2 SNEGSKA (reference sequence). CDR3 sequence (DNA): TGCAGTGCTGGACCTCCGGCTAGCGGGGTCCCAGATACGCAGTATTTT. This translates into CSAGPPASGVPDTQYF.

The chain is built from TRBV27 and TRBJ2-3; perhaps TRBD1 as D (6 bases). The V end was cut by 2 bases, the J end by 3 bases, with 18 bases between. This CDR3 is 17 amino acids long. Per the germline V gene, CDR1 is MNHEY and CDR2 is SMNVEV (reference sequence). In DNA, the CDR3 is TGTGCCAGCAGTTTAACCGCAGGGGACGTGAGGACAGATACGCAGTATTTT. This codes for CASSLTAGDVRTDTQYF.

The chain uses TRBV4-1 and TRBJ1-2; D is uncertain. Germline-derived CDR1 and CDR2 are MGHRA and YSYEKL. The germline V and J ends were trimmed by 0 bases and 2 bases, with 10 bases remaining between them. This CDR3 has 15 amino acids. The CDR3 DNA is TGCGCCAGCAGCCAAGACCCGACGGAGAACTATGGCTACACCTTC. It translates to CASSQDPTENYGYTF.

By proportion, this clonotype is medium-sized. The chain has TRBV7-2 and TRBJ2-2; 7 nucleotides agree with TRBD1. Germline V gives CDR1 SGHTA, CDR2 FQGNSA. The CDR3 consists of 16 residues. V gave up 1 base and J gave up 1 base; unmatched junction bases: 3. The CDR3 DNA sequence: TGTGCCAGCAGCTTAGTGGGACAGATGAACACCGGGGAGCTGTTTTTT. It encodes CASSLVGQMNTGELFF.

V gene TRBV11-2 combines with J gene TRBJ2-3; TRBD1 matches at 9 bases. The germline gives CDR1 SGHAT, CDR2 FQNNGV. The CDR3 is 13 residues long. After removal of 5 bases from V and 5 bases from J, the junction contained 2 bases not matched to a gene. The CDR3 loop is CASSRDREDTQYF. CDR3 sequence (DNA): TGTGCCAGCAGCCGGGACAGGGAAGATACGCAGTATTTT.

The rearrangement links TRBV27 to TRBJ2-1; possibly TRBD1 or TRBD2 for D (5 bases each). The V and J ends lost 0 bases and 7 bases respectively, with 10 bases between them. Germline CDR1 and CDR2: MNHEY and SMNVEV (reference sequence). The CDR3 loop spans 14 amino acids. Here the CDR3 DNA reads TGTGCCAGCAGTTTATCGGGACCGCGGAATGAGCAGTTCTTC. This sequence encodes CASSLSGPRNEQFF.

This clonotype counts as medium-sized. The chain's CDR3 is CSARLGYTSDQETQYF. The CDR3 nucleotides are TGCAGTGCTAGGCTAGGGTACACCTCGGACCAAGAGACCCAGTACTTC. This chain links TRBV20-1 with TRBJ2-5; D unclear. Germline V gene data show CDR1 as DFQATT and CDR2 as SNEGSKA (reference sequence). The CDR3 length is 16 residues. Trimming cost V 3 bases and J 0 bases, with 17 bases left between them.

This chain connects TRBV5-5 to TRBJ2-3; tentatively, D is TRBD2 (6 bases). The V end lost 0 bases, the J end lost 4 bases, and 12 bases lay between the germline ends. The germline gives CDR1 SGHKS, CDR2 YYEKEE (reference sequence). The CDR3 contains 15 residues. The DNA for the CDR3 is TGTGCCAGCAGCTTGGTCAGCGGGTCCGCAGATACGCAGTATTTT. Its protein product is CASSLVSGSADTQYF.

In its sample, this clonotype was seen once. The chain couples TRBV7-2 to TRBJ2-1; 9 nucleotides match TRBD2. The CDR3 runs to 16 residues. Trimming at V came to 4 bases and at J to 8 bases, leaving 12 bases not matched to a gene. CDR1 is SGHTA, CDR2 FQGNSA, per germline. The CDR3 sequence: CASSSNVLAGADEQFF. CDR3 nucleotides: TGTGCCAGCAGCTCGAACGTATTAGCGGGAGCGGATGAGCAGTTCTTC.

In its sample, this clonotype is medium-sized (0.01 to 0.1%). The CDR3 is CASSQGGVSSYNEQFF. The CDR3 region has the DNA TGTGCCAGCAGCCAAGGCGGGGTGAGCTCCTACAATGAGCAGTTCTTC. The genes are TRBV4-2 and TRBJ2-1, with D maybe TRBD2 (6 bases). V lost 1 base and J lost 0, with 10 bases in between. Germline V gene data show CDR1 as LGHNA and CDR2 as YNFKEQ. There are 16 residues in the CDR3.

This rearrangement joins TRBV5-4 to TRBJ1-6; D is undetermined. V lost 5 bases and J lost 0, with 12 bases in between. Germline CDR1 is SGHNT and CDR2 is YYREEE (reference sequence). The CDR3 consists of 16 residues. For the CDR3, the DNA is TGTGCCAGCAGGGCCATGAAGGGCTCCTATAATTCACCCCTCCACTTT. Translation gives CASRAMKGSYNSPLHF.

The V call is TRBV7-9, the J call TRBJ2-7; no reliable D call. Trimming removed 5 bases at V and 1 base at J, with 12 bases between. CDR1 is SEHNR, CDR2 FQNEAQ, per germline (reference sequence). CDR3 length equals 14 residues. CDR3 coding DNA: TGTGCCAGCAGCCCACGGACGGATTCCTACGAGCAGTACTTC. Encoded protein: CASSPRTDSYEQYF.

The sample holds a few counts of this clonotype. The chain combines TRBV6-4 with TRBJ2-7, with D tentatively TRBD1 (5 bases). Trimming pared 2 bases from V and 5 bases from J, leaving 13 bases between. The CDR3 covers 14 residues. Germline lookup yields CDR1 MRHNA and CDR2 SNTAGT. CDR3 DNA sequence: TGTGCCAGCAGTGACATCGGAGACAGTCACGAGCAGTACTTC. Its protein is CASSDIGDSHEQYF.

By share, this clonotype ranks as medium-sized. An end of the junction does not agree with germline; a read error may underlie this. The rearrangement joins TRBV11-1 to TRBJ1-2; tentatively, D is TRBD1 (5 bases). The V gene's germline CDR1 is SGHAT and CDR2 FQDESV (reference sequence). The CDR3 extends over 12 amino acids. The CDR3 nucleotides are TGTGCCAGCAGCCGCATGCGGGGCCTGCCGGATTTC. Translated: CASSRMRGLPDF. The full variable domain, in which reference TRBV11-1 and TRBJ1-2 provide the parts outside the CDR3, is EAEVAQSPRYKITEKSQAVAFWCDPISGHATLYWYRQILGQGPELLVQFQDESVVDDSQLPKDRFSAERLKGVDSTLKIQPAELGDSAMYLCASSRMRGLPDFGSGTRLTVV.

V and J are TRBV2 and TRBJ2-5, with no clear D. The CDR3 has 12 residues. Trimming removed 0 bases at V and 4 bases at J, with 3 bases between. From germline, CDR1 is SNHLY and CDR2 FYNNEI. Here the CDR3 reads CASSEAGETQYF. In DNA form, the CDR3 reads TGTGCCAGCAGTGAAGCAGGAGAGACCCAGTACTTC.

As DNA, the CDR3 is TGTGCCAGCAGCCAAGGGTGGGACTCCTACGAGCAGTACTTC. As protein: CASSQGWDSYEQYF. J is TRBJ2-7 and V is TRBV3-1; no clear D gene. CDR1 and CDR2 (germline): LGHDT, YNNKEL (reference sequence). The CDR3 contains 14 residues. The V end lost 1 base, the J end lost 0 bases, and 7 bases lay between the germline ends.

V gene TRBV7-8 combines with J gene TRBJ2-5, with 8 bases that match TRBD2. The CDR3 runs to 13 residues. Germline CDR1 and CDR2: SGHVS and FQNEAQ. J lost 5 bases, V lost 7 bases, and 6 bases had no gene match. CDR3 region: CASTRGGPETQYF. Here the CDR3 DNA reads TGTGCCAGCACCCGGGGGGGTCCGGAGACCCAGTACTTC.

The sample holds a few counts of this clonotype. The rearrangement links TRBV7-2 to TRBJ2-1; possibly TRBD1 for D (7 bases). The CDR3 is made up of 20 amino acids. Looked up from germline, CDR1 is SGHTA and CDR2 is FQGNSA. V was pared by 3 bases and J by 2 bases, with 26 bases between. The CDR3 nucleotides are TGTGCCAGCAGCTTCCTCGGGACAGCAGACCCCGCGGGGCCCTACAATGAGCAGTTCTTC. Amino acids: CASSFLGTADPAGPYNEQFF.